This T cell receptor beta chain was sequenced during a study of T cell responses to AZD1222 COVID-19 vaccine. The germline V and J ends were trimmed by 0 bases and 6 bases, with 5 bases remaining between them. This CDR3 spans 12 amino acids. The germline V gene encodes CDR1 GTSNPN and CDR2 SVGIG (reference sequence). Profiled with immunoSEQ multiplex PCR; TCRdb holds only in-frame clones, not every one. Among under 150,000 clones, 80% to 90% were seen once, and the ten largest hold over 8.5%. The gene calls are TRBV30 and TRBJ1-4; D unclear. The clonotype was recovered from an adult in good health. Sequenced here: peripheral blood, sampled on day 0 of AZD1222 vaccination. CDR3 region: CAWSVPHEKLFF. As DNA, the CDR3 is TGTGCCTGGAGTGTACCCCATGAAAAACTGTTTTTT. Complete variable domain (other parts from reference TRBV30 and TRBJ1-4): SQTIHQWPATLVQPVGSPLSLECTVEGTSNPNLYWYRQAAGRGLQLLFYSVGIGQISSEVPQNLSASRPQDRQFILSSKKLLLSDSGFYLCAWSVPHEKLFFGSGTQLSVL.